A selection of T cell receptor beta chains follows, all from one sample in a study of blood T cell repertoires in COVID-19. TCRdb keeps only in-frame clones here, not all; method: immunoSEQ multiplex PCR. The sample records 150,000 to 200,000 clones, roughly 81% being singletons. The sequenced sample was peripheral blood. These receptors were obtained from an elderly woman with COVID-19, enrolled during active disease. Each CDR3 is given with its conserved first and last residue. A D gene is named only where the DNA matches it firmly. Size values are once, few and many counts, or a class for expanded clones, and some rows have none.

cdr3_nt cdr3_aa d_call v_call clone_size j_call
TGCGCCAGCAGCTCTACTAGCGGGAGAGGACAAGAGACCCAGTACTTC CASSSTSGRGQETQYF TRBD2 TRBV5-1 . TRBJ2-5
TGTGCCAGCAGCCCGACAGGGTTCTATGGCTACACCTTC CASSPTGFYGYTF TRBD1 TRBV12-3/TRBV12-4 once TRBJ1-2
TGTGCAAGTCGCCCACTGAACAGGGGGCAGGCCACCGGGGAGCTGTTTTTT CASRPLNRGQATGELFF . TRBV12-2 . TRBJ2-2
TGTGCCAGCTCCCGCGGACAGGGGGCAACTAATGAAAAACTGTTTTTT CASSRGQGATNEKLFF TRBD1 TRBV18 . TRBJ1-4
TGTGCCAGTAGGACAGGGGGAGTGGGCTACACCTTC CASRTGGVGYTF TRBD1 TRBV19 . TRBJ1-2
TGTGCCAGCAGTCCCCTGGGCTACAGGGATAACTATGGCTACACCTTC CASSPLGYRDNYGYTF . TRBV27 once TRBJ1-2
TGTGCCAGCACACAACTAGCGGGAGTCACAGATACGCAGTATTTT CASTQLAGVTDTQYF TRBD2 TRBV2 . TRBJ2-3
TGTGCCAGTACCCCAGGGACATTGCTAAGCAATGAGCAGTTCTTC CASTPGTLLSNEQFF . TRBV19 . TRBJ2-1
TGTGCCAGCAATCTCCCGGGACATCTCTACGAGCAGTACTTC CASNLPGHLYEQYF . TRBV28 once TRBJ2-7
TGTGCCAGCAGCCTGGGACAGGGGCGAGGGGAAGAGACCCAGTACTTC CASSLGQGRGEETQYF TRBD1 TRBV6-2/TRBV6-3 . TRBJ2-5
TGTGCCAGCAGTGACGGTGATAGCAATCAGCCCCAGCATTTT CASSDGDSNQPQHF . TRBV2 . TRBJ1-5
TGTGCCAGTAGTATTGCGACAGGTGGAGGAGGCTACACCTTC CASSIATGGGGYTF . TRBV19 few TRBJ1-2
TGTGCCAGCAGTGACTCGAATAACCAGGCCGATACGCAGTATTTT CASSDSNNQADTQYF . TRBV6-4 medium-sized TRBJ2-3
TGTGCCAGCAGCTTAGCTCCAGGGGGAATCTACGAGCAGTACTTC CASSLAPGGIYEQYF TRBD1 TRBV13 . TRBJ2-7
TGTGCCAGCAGCATACAGACAGGGGTGCGTACTGAAGCTTTCTTT CASSIQTGVRTEAFF TRBD1 TRBV7-2 few TRBJ1-1
TGTGCCAGTAGTATAGCTACAGGGAATCAGCCCCAGCATTTT CASSIATGNQPQHF . TRBV19 . TRBJ1-5
TGTGCCACCAGTGACCCGACAGGTGGTGGCTACACCTTC CATSDPTGGGYTF . TRBV24-1 . TRBJ1-2
TGTGCCAGCAGCTTAGGCAGCCAAGAGACCCAGTACTTC CASSLGSQETQYF . TRBV11-2 . TRBJ2-5
TGTGCCAGCAGTTTAGGGCCAGGGCACACCGGGGAGCTGTTTTTT CASSLGPGHTGELFF . TRBV27 . TRBJ2-2
TGTGCCATCAGCCCTGCCTACGAGCAGTACTTC CAISPAYEQYF . TRBV10-3 . TRBJ2-7
TGTGCCAGCAGCTTAGATCGGCTCGGGACAGGGGGCTGGCGTGAAAAACTGTTTTTT CASSLDRLGTGGWREKLFF TRBD1 TRBV11-2 . TRBJ1-4
TGTGCCAGCAGCGTGAAGTCAGGGGGCCCTAATTCACCCCTCCACTTT CASSVKSGGPNSPLHF TRBD1 TRBV9 . TRBJ1-6
TGTGCCATCAGTGAGACAGGGACAAACTATGGCTACACCTTC CAISETGTNYGYTF . TRBV10-3 few TRBJ1-2
TGTGCCAGCAGCTTATGGGGGACTGGGACGGGAAACACCATATATTTT CASSLWGTGTGNTIYF . TRBV7-2 . TRBJ1-3
TGTGCCAGTAGTCCATCCGGGACAGGCGGGGAAAAACTGTTTTTT CASSPSGTGGEKLFF TRBD1 TRBV19 . TRBJ1-4
TGTGCCAGCTCACCAACACCAGGGGTCGAGCAGTACTTC CASSPTPGVEQYF . TRBV18 once TRBJ2-7
TGTGCCAGCTCACCCCGTACTGGACAGGGTGGTTCCTACGAGCAGTACTTC CASSPRTGQGGSYEQYF TRBD1 TRBV18 . TRBJ2-7
TGTGCCAGCAGCACTGACAGGGGGCGCGAAAAACTGTTTTTT CASSTDRGREKLFF TRBD1 TRBV7-8 once TRBJ1-4
TGTGCCAGCAGCTCCGCCGGACACCATTATAATTCACCCCTCCACTTT CASSSAGHHYNSPLHF . TRBV7-2 . TRBJ1-6
TGTGCCAGCAGTCCTACAGGGGATTGGGCTGAAGCTTTCTTT CASSPTGDWAEAFF TRBD1 TRBV28 . TRBJ1-1
TGTGCCAGCAGCCCCTCTGCGAGGGCAGAAGCTTTCTTT CASSPSARAEAFF . TRBV7-3 . TRBJ1-1
TGTGCCAGCAGTGCTACGACTAGCGTTCGCTCCTACAATGAGCAGTTCTTC CASSATTSVRSYNEQFF TRBD2 TRBV11-2 . TRBJ2-1